The rows below give T cell receptor beta chains drawn from one sample of a study of blood T cell repertoires in COVID-19. This table comes from immunoSEQ multiplex PCR, and its TCRdb copy is limited to in-frame clones, with some not included. The data contain about 160,000 clones, roughly four fifths of them singletons. The sample consisted of PBMCs or T cells enriched from blood (not recorded which). Every receptor here comes from a man aged 45 to 65 who had recovered from COVID-19. Both conserved end residues are part of each CDR3. Fields, in order: clone size, J gene, D gene, V gene, CDR3 protein, CDR3 DNA. D genes are given only for firm matches. The listing skips clone size in some rows; elsewhere it reads once, few, many or a size class.

>-|TRBJ1-4|TRBD1|TRBV29-1
CSVEQQGGEKLFF
TGCAGCGTTGAGCAGCAGGGGGGTGAAAAACTGTTTTTT
>-|TRBJ2-7|TRBD1|TRBV6-1
CASSEVPGQVAEQYF
TGTGCCAGCAGTGAAGTCCCGGGACAGGTTGCCGAGCAGTACTTC
>-|TRBJ1-6|-|TRBV18
CASSPTAGVRSPLHF
TGTGCCAGCTCACCAACCGCAGGGGTAAGATCACCCCTCCACTTT
>-|TRBJ2-5|TRBD1|TRBV7-9
CASSNRDRGPAETQYF
TGTGCCAGCAGCAACCGGGACAGGGGGCCGGCGGAGACCCAGTACTTC
>-|TRBJ1-1|-|TRBV12-3/TRBV12-4
CASRTGYTEAFF
TGTGCCAGCAGAACAGGGTACACTGAAGCTTTCTTT
>-|TRBJ1-1|TRBD1|TRBV15
CATSRVAGQGGLDF
TGTGCCACCAGCAGAGTCGCGGGACAGGGAGGCCTAGACTTT
>-|TRBJ1-1|-|TRBV6-5
CASSSEGTSAFF
TGTGCCAGCAGCTCTGAAGGGACTTCAGCTTTCTTT
>-|TRBJ1-1|-|TRBV18
CASSPMANTEAFF
TGTGCCAGCTCACCGATGGCGAACACTGAAGCTTTCTTT
>-|TRBJ2-7|-|TRBV14
CASSQYYEQYF
TGTGCCAGCAGCCAATACTACGAGCAGTACTTC
>few|TRBJ1-1|TRBD1|TRBV7-9
CASSLRVGTGNTEAFF
TGTGCCAGCAGCTTGCGGGTGGGGACAGGGAACACTGAAGCTTTCTTT
>-|TRBJ1-4|TRBD1|TRBV7-3
CASSLTVGDRGATNEKLFF
TGTGCCAGCAGCTTAACAGTAGGGGACAGGGGTGCAACTAATGAAAAACTGTTTTTT
>-|TRBJ2-2|-|TRBV19
CATKQATNTGELFF
TGTGCCACCAAACAGGCAACGAACACCGGGGAGCTGTTTTTT
>once|TRBJ1-1|-|TRBV27
CASSLGGVTEAFF
TGTGCCAGCAGTTTAGGGGGCGTCACTGAAGCTTTCTTT
>-|TRBJ2-5|-|TRBV2
CASSGRAQETQYF
TGTGCCAGCAGTGGCAGGGCCCAAGAGACCCAGTACTTC
>-|TRBJ1-2|-|TRBV19
CASSILVPSGYGYTF
TGTGCCAGTAGTATCCTAGTCCCAAGTGGCTATGGCTACACCTTC
>-|TRBJ1-1|-|TRBV12-2
CASRRQGSEGTEAFF
TGTGCAAGCCGGAGACAGGGGTCGGAGGGCACTGAAGCTTTCTTT
>many|TRBJ2-7|-|TRBV10-1
CASLAGIKNYEQYF
TGCGCCAGCTTAGCCGGGATTAAAAACTACGAGCAGTACTTC
>-|TRBJ1-2|TRBD1|TRBV29-1
CSAARQGDYGYTF
TGCAGCGCCGCCCGACAGGGAGACTATGGCTACACCTTC
>-|TRBJ2-7|TRBD2|TRBV3-1/TRBV3-2
CASSQDSASGGSYEQYF
TGTGCCAGCAGCCAAGATTCAGCTAGCGGGGGGAGCTACGAGCAGTACTTC
>-|TRBJ2-3|-|TRBV18
CASSPPAGSLQDTQYF
TGTGCCAGCTCACCACCGGCAGGATCCCTCCAGGATACGCAGTATTTT
>-|TRBJ2-7|TRBD2|TRBV3-1/TRBV3-2
CASSQAYAGGSYEQYF
TGTGCCAGCAGCCAAGCTTATGCGGGGGGTTCCTACGAGCAGTACTTC